This entry concerns a single T cell receptor (beta chain). Its antigen remains unidentified. At the survey level, the v3.0 immunoSEQ assay was run. Libraries were prepared by immunoSEQ multiplex PCR; TCRdb keeps only in-frame clonotypes and omits some of them. The table has approximately 35,000 clones, more than 95% seen once. Every participant gave one or more pre-ART and two or more post-ART PBMC samples. Germline V lookup: CDR1 ENHRY, CDR2 SYGVKD. The CDR3 has 13 residues. The V end lost 6 bases, the J end lost 3 bases, and 11 bases lay between the germline ends. The record originates from a study of long-term antiretroviral therapy in people with HIV. Turning to the study itself: Sampling started about a decade before the 2015 immediate-ART recommendation. Study-wide results and caveats: Pre-ART clonal expansion yielded clones that dominated the repertoire at all time points. The study found narrower CDR3 length ranges in HIV repertoires than in controls.

V and J are TRBV10-3 and TRBJ1-1; no definite D call. The sequenced sample was unsorted PBMCs, obtained 6.9 years after starting antiretroviral therapy. This receptor was taken from a man in his thirties or forties with HIV. CDR3 coding DNA: TGTGCCATCAGGGACCGGGAGGACACTGAAGCTTTCTTT. Its translation: CAIRDREDTEAFF.